A selection of T cell receptor beta chains follows, all from one sample in a study of cytomegalovirus exposure and HLA in healthy donors. This table comes from immunoSEQ multiplex PCR, and its TCRdb copy is limited to in-frame clones, with some not included. The sample has fewer than 80,000 clones, roughly 70% seen once; the top ten hold approximately 23%. Sequencing was carried out using PBMCs. The receptors here all came from a man over 45 in good health and CMV-seropositive. CDR3s include the opening cysteine and the closing phenylalanine or tryptophan. D genes are given only for firm matches. Only some rows state a clone size, as once, few, many or a class for expanded clones.

>NA|TRBV12-5|NA|TRBJ1-1
TGTGCTAGTGGTTTGTTACAAAACACTGAAGCTTTCTTT
CASGLLQNTEAFF
>NA|TRBV30|NA|TRBJ2-4
TGTGCCCTCGACAGCGGGAAAAACATTCAGTACTTC
CALDSGKNIQYF
>NA|TRBV29-1|NA|TRBJ1-4
TGCAGCGTTCGTAGGACACATAATGAAAAACTGTTTTTT
CSVRRTHNEKLFF
>NA|TRBV29-1|NA|TRBJ2-4
TGCAGCGTTGAAGGCGGCGGTCAGATAGCCAAAAACATTCAGTACTTC
CSVEGGGQIAKNIQYF
>NA|TRBV6-6|NA|TRBJ2-1
TGTGCCAGCAGTTTCCTGGGGAGCGCGGAGAATGAGCAGTTCTTC
CASSFLGSAENEQFF
>NA|TRBV14|NA|TRBJ2-7
TGTGCCAGCAGCCAAGTGCCCCAAGCGGTGCAGTACTTC
CASSQVPQAVQYF
>TRBD1|TRBV15|NA|TRBJ2-3
TGTGCCACCAGCAGAGATATAACAGGGGGGCGTGGGGGGTATACGCAGTATTTT
CATSRDITGGRGGYTQYF
>TRBD1|TRBV6-4|few|TRBJ2-2
TGTGCCAGCAGTCCCCTAAACAGGGGGCAGACCGGGGAGCTGTTTTTT
CASSPLNRGQTGELFF
>NA|TRBV7-9|NA|TRBJ2-1
TGTGCCAGCAGCGCGGCCCCCGGTCTGTTCTTC
CASSAAPGLFF
>NA|TRBV19|NA|TRBJ2-1
TGTGCCAGTAGTATGATGGCGGGGGCGAAGGGCAATGAGCAGTTCTTC
CASSMMAGAKGNEQFF
>TRBD2|TRBV5-4|few|TRBJ2-7
TGTGCCAGCAGCTTGGGACTAGCGGGAGAGAACGAGCAGTACTTC
CASSLGLAGENEQYF
>TRBD1|TRBV5-1|NA|TRBJ1-1
TGCGCCAGCAGCGTTACAGGGGGCGCGAACACTGAAGCTTTCTTT
CASSVTGGANTEAFF
>NA|TRBV29-1|NA|TRBJ2-1
TGCAGCGTTGAAGAAAGGGGTTCGTTCTTACCGACAGCCTCACTCTACAATGAGCAGTTCTTC
CSVEERGSFLPTASLYNEQFF
>TRBD2|TRBV30|once|TRBJ2-5
TGTGCCTGGAGTAGACTAGCGGGAGACGTCAAAGAGACCCAGTACTTC
CAWSRLAGDVKETQYF
>NA|TRBV6-5|NA|TRBJ2-7
TGTGCCAGCAGTTACTCGTACGGGGAGACCTACGAGCAGTACTTC
CASSYSYGETYEQYF
>TRBD1|TRBV9|NA|TRBJ2-7
TGTGCCAGCAGCGTAGACGGACAGGGCGACGAGCAGTACTTC
CASSVDGQGDEQYF
>TRBD1|TRBV6-5|once|TRBJ2-1
TGTGCCAGCAGTTACTGGGAGGGACAGGGGAGGAATGAGCAGTTCTTC
CASSYWEGQGRNEQFF
>NA|TRBV7-6|NA|TRBJ2-3
TGTGCCAGCAGCCCCCGCCCGGTAGATACGCAGTATTTT
CASSPRPVDTQYF
>NA|TRBV10-2|NA|TRBJ2-2
TGCGCCAGCACTGGGAGGAACACCGGGGAGCTGTTTTTT
CASTGRNTGELFF
>NA|TRBV29-1|NA|TRBJ1-6
TGCAGCGTTCGGCTGGGGGCCTTTAATTCACCCCTCCACTTT
CSVRLGAFNSPLHF
>TRBD2|TRBV6-5|few|TRBJ2-2
TGTGCCAGCAGTTACGGGACTAGCACCGGGGAGCTGTTTTTT
CASSYGTSTGELFF
>TRBD2|TRBV5-6|once|TRBJ2-1
TGTGCCAGCACGTCCGGGACTAGCGGATACAATGAGCAGTTCTTC
CASTSGTSGYNEQFF
>NA|TRBV27|NA|TRBJ1-1
TGTGCCTGCTACGGGGTGAACACTGAAGCTTTCTTT
CACYGVNTEAFF
>NA|TRBV4-1|NA|TRBJ1-6
TGCGCCAGCAGCCAGGGGCCCCGGGGGGAATCGGATAATTCACCCCTCCACTTT
CASSQGPRGESDNSPLHF
>TRBD1|TRBV30|NA|TRBJ2-7
TGTGCCTGGAGTCCGGGACAGGGAGTTCGTGACGAGCAGTACTTC
CAWSPGQGVRDEQYF
>TRBD1|TRBV29-1|once|TRBJ2-7
TGCAGCGTTAGACAGGGGGCTTACGAGCAGTACTTC
CSVRQGAYEQYF
>TRBD1|TRBV2|NA|TRBJ1-5
TGTGCCAGCAGTGCGGACAGGAACAATCAGCCCCAGCATTTT
CASSADRNNQPQHF
>NA|TRBV28|once|TRBJ1-2
TGTGCCAGCAGTTTACTGGGGGGCTATGGCTACACCTTC
CASSLLGGYGYTF
>NA|TRBV2|few|TRBJ2-7
TGTGCCAGCACTAATGACTACGAGCAGTACTTC
CASTNDYEQYF
>TRBD1|TRBV9|NA|TRBJ1-2
TGTGCCAGCAGCCCCCGTGGGGACAGGGGAGGTGTTAACTATGGCTACACCTTC
CASSPRGDRGGVNYGYTF
>TRBD1|TRBV28|NA|TRBJ1-2
TGTGCCAGCAGTTCGGGACAGGGGAACTATGGCTACACCTTC
CASSSGQGNYGYTF
>NA|TRBV28|NA|TRBJ1-1
TGTGCCAGCAGTTCCTCGACATCCTTGAACACTGAAGCTTTCTTT
CASSSSTSLNTEAFF
>TRBD2|TRBV2|NA|TRBJ2-5
TGTGCCAGCAGTCCAGCCCCGGGGGGACTACCAAAGGCCCAGTACTTC
CASSPAPGGLPKAQYF
>TRBD2|TRBV10-3|few|TRBJ2-3
TGTGCCATCAGTGACCTCAATATACTAGCGGGTGTTACAGATACGCAGTATTTT
CAISDLNILAGVTDTQYF
>NA|TRBV28|NA|TRBJ1-2
TGTGCCAGCAGTTTAGTGGGGGCCGGAGGCTATGGCTACACCTTC
CASSLVGAGGYGYTF
>TRBD1|TRBV19|NA|TRBJ1-2
TGTGCCAGTAGTATTACCGGGACAGGGGGCCTCTATGGCTACACCTTC
CASSITGTGGLYGYTF
>TRBD2|TRBV7-2|NA|TRBJ2-7
TGTGCCAGCAGCTTAGTTCTAGCGGGCTATGGATACGAGCAGTACTTC
CASSLVLAGYGYEQYF
>NA|TRBV6-4|NA|TRBJ1-1
TGTGCCAGCAGTGACAGGGGTGGGACTGAAGCTTTCTTT
CASSDRGGTEAFF
>TRBD1|TRBV7-2|NA|TRBJ1-1
TGTGCCAGCAGCTTCTCCCCGGGACAGGGCGTGACTTTCTTT
CASSFSPGQGVTFF
>TRBD1|TRBV30|NA|TRBJ1-5
TGTGCCTGGAGTGTAGGGACAGGGGGCATGGGCAATCAGCCCCAGCATTTT
CAWSVGTGGMGNQPQHF
>NA|TRBV6-1|NA|TRBJ2-7
TGTGCCAGCAGTGAACTCCGACAGGACCCTTACGAGCAGTACTTC
CASSELRQDPYEQYF
>NA|TRBV20-1|NA|TRBJ1-5
TGCAGTCCCATGGGCCCCCCCCAGCATTTT
CSPMGPPQHF